This T cell receptor (beta chain) was observed in a study of blood T cell repertoires in COVID-19. For the study at large: Sample material is recorded as cDNA or gDNA derived from T cells, B-cell-depleted T cells, or PBMCs.

Germline V CDR1 and CDR2: KGHSH, LQKENI. The germline V and J ends were trimmed by 5 bases and 4 bases, with 7 bases remaining between them. CDR3 length equals 12 residues. Original processing methods: Estimation of nucleated cell counts was performed using reference gene primer amplification. Libraries were prepared by immunoSEQ multiplex PCR; TCRdb keeps only in-frame clonotypes and omits some of them. V and J calls plus clone size are reproduced from that table; the DNA served to infer D and trimming. Among approximately 94,000 clones listed, more than 75% were seen once. This rearrangement joins TRBV18 to TRBJ2-3; no clear D gene. The sequence came from a woman older than 75 with active COVID-19. Sequencing was carried out using peripheral blood. The CDR3 sequence: CASSISADTQYF. CDR3 bases: TGTGCCAGCTCAATATCTGCAGATACGCAGTATTTT.